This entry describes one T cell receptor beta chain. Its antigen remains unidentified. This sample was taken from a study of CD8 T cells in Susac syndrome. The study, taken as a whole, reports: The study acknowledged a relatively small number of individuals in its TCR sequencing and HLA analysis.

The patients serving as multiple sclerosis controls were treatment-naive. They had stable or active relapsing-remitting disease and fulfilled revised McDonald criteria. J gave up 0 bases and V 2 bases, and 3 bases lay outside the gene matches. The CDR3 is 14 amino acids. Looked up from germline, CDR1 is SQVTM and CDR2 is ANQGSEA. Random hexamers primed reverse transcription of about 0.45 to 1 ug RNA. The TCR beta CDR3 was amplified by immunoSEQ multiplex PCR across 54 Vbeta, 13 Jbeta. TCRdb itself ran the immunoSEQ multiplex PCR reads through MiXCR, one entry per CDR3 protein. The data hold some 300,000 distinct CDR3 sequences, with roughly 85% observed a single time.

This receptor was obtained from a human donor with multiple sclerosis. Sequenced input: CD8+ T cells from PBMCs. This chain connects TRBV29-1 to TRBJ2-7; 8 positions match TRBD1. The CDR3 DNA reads TGCAGCGTTGAACACAGGGGGGTCTCCTACGAGCAGTACTTC. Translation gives CSVEHRGVSYEQYF.